The rows below give T cell receptor beta chains drawn from one sample of a study of Tregs in tolerant kidney transplant recipients. Method: immunoSEQ multiplex PCR; TCRdb's copy keeps in-frame clones and lacks some. The sample lists under 100,000 clones, 90% to 95% occurring once. Material for sequencing was CD8+ T cells from blood. All receptors come from a human donor in good health. Both conserved end residues are part of each CDR3. A D gene is named only where the DNA matches it firmly. Clone size is given for some rows only: seen once, a few or many times, or a class if the clone is expanded.

DNA	CDR3	J	size	D	V
TGTGCCAGCAGCAGAGTAGGTACAAGTGAGCAGTTCTTC	CASSRVGTSEQFF	TRBJ2-1	once	-	TRBV6-4
TGTGCCAGCAGCCCCGGTTACGGGGGGCGGACAGATACGCAGTATTTT	CASSPGYGGRTDTQYF	TRBJ2-3	-	-	TRBV9
TGTGCCAGCAGTTTATCGGGACGGCCGGCCCTCTTC	CASSLSGRPALF	TRBJ2-7	-	-	TRBV27
TGTGCCAGCAGCTCTAGGCCCGCCCTAGCGGGAGGGTACGAGCAGTACTTC	CASSSRPALAGGYEQYF	TRBJ2-7	-	TRBD2	TRBV7-2
TGTGCCACCAGCATGGGGGAGACAGGGGGCTATGGCTACACCTTC	CATSMGETGGYGYTF	TRBJ1-2	-	TRBD1	TRBV15
TGTGCCAGCAGTTACTCGATCAGGTCCGACTATGGCTACACCTTC	CASSYSIRSDYGYTF	TRBJ1-2	-	-	TRBV6-5
TGTGCCAGCAGTGACTCAGGGGGCGCCGGGGAGCTGTTTTTT	CASSDSGGAGELFF	TRBJ2-2	once	TRBD1	TRBV6-5
TGTGCCAGCAGCTTATCCGGGGGAGAGGGGCGTACTGGAAACACCATATATTTT	CASSLSGGEGRTGNTIYF	TRBJ1-3	-	-	TRBV7-6
TGTGCCAGCAACTACGGACGGGGGGGCGGTGAGCAGTTCTTC	CASNYGRGGGEQFF	TRBJ2-1	-	TRBD2	TRBV9
TGTGCCAGCAGTTTAGCGGGGGGTGGGCCCGGGGAGCTGTTTTTT	CASSLAGGGPGELFF	TRBJ2-2	-	TRBD2	TRBV27
TGTGCCAGCAGTCCAGCGGGGGTAAACACCGGGGAGCTGTTTTTT	CASSPAGVNTGELFF	TRBJ2-2	once	TRBD2	TRBV6-5
TGTGCCAGCAGCCCCCACGAGGGGGGCCCCTACGAGCAGTACTTC	CASSPHEGGPYEQYF	TRBJ2-7	once	-	TRBV21-1
TGCGCCAGCAGTGATCGGCCGGGGGGATACACTGAAGCTTTCTTT	CASSDRPGGYTEAFF	TRBJ1-1	-	-	TRBV10-1
TGTGCCAGCAGCTTAGGTCATTTCGGACAGCCGGGCACCGGGGAGCTGTTTTTT	CASSLGHFGQPGTGELFF	TRBJ2-2	-	-	TRBV7-9
TGTGCCAGCAGTCCCCCCGATCAGCCCCAGCATTTT	CASSPPDQPQHF	TRBJ1-5	few	-	TRBV27
TGTGCCAGCAGTCAACTTTCGACACCCCTGGCGGGCCATATTATTGGCGAGCAGTACTTC	CASSQLSTPLAGHIIGEQYF	TRBJ2-7	-	-	TRBV27
TGCGCCAGCAGCCGTTCTCAGGGGAAGGGCGAAAAACTGTTTTTT	CASSRSQGKGEKLFF	TRBJ1-4	-	-	TRBV4-1
TGTGCCAGCAGTTCCCATCCAGGGGCCGTTATCTATGGCTACACCTTC	CASSSHPGAVIYGYTF	TRBJ1-2	once	-	TRBV6-5
TGTGCCAGCAGCGTAGGCCAGGGCGGCGAGCAGTTCTTC	CASSVGQGGEQFF	TRBJ2-1	-	-	TRBV9
TGTGCCAGCAGCGTTGGTGGGGGGTCGGACACTGAAGCTTTCTTT	CASSVGGGSDTEAFF	TRBJ1-1	once	-	TRBV9
TGTGCCAGTACCTGGGGAGGGTTGGGCCAGCCCCAGCATTTT	CASTWGGLGQPQHF	TRBJ1-5	once	-	TRBV19
TGTGCCAGCAGCCTAGGACGGCTAGAAGGGCCCTACAATGAGCAGTTCTTC	CASSLGRLEGPYNEQFF	TRBJ2-1	-	-	TRBV5-4
TGTGCCAGCAGTTACGCCAACCCACTAACCTACGAGCAGTACTTC	CASSYANPLTYEQYF	TRBJ2-7	-	-	TRBV6-5
TGTGCCACCAGCAGAGCCTCAGGGTCAACTAATGAAAAACTGTTTTTT	CATSRASGSTNEKLFF	TRBJ1-4	-	-	TRBV15
TGTGCCAGCAGCCCGCGGACTCGGACGGAGACCCAGTACTTC	CASSPRTRTETQYF	TRBJ2-5	once	-	TRBV9
TGTGCCATCCGAAGGACAGGGGGGTACGAGCAGTACTTC	CAIRRTGGYEQYF	TRBJ2-7	-	TRBD1	TRBV10-3
TGTGCCAGCAGGGTCCTAGCGGGAGGCCCCCCCCGTGAGCAGTTCTTC	CASRVLAGGPPREQFF	TRBJ2-1	-	TRBD2	TRBV4-2
TGTGCCAGCAGCCCCCCGACTAGCGGGGACCAGTTCTTC	CASSPPTSGDQFF	TRBJ2-1	-	TRBD2	TRBV13
TGTGCCAGCAGAGAGAGGGGTGAGAAGGGTCCTAACTATGGCTACACCTTC	CASRERGEKGPNYGYTF	TRBJ1-2	-	-	TRBV27
TGTGCCAGCACAAGTCCGGACAGTACCTATGGCTACACCTTC	CASTSPDSTYGYTF	TRBJ1-2	-	-	TRBV5-5
TGTGCCAGCAGCTCTATAGGGACGGACGAGCAGTACTTC	CASSSIGTDEQYF	TRBJ2-7	-	-	TRBV27
TGTGCCAGCAGCGTTAGGGAGAGTGGTGGCTACACCTTC	CASSVRESGGYTF	TRBJ1-2	-	-	TRBV9
TGTGCCAGCAGTCCTTACGGGGACGGTGAAAAAGCTTTCTTT	CASSPYGDGEKAFF	TRBJ1-1	once	-	TRBV6-5
TGTGCCAGCAGTGAGGCAGGGGAACAGCCCCAGCATTTT	CASSEAGEQPQHF	TRBJ1-5	-	-	TRBV6-4
TGTGCCAGCAGTTCAGGGTTAGGCCAGTCATCCCCGGGCCCTGAAGCTTTCTTT	CASSSGLGQSSPGPEAFF	TRBJ1-1	-	-	TRBV27
TGTGCCAGGGGAGATGATTACAATGAGCAGTTCTTC	CARGDDYNEQFF	TRBJ2-1	-	-	TRBV7-9
TGCGCCAGCAGCCACCGGGGGGCCACCTACGAGCAGTACTTC	CASSHRGATYEQYF	TRBJ2-7	-	-	TRBV4-1
TGTGCCAGCAGTTACTCGAGAGGGGGCGCCGACGGCTACACCTTC	CASSYSRGGADGYTF	TRBJ1-2	-	TRBD1	TRBV6-5
TGTGCCAGCAGCCCAGGGATAACCTACAATGAGCAGTTCTTC	CASSPGITYNEQFF	TRBJ2-1	-	-	TRBV7-6
TGTGCCAGCAGCCACCGGACTAGCGGGGGTGAGACCCAGTACTTC	CASSHRTSGGETQYF	TRBJ2-5	-	TRBD2	TRBV4-2
TGTGCCAGCAGCTCATGGACTAGCGGGGGTCGTTCCTACGAGCAGTACTTC	CASSSWTSGGRSYEQYF	TRBJ2-7	-	TRBD2	TRBV7-8
TGTGCCACCAGAGGGACAGGGGGCTACGAGCAGTACTTC	CATRGTGGYEQYF	TRBJ2-7	-	TRBD1	TRBV11-2
TGCGCCAGCAGCCCAGGGACTAGCGGTATGCCCAAAAACATTCAGTACTTC	CASSPGTSGMPKNIQYF	TRBJ2-4	-	TRBD2	TRBV10-1
TGTGCCAGCAGCCACGCGGGGGGCTCCTACAATGAGCAGTTCTTC	CASSHAGGSYNEQFF	TRBJ2-1	-	TRBD2	TRBV7-8
TGTGCCAGCAGTGAACCTAATGGAGAGACCCAGTACTTC	CASSEPNGETQYF	TRBJ2-5	-	-	TRBV2